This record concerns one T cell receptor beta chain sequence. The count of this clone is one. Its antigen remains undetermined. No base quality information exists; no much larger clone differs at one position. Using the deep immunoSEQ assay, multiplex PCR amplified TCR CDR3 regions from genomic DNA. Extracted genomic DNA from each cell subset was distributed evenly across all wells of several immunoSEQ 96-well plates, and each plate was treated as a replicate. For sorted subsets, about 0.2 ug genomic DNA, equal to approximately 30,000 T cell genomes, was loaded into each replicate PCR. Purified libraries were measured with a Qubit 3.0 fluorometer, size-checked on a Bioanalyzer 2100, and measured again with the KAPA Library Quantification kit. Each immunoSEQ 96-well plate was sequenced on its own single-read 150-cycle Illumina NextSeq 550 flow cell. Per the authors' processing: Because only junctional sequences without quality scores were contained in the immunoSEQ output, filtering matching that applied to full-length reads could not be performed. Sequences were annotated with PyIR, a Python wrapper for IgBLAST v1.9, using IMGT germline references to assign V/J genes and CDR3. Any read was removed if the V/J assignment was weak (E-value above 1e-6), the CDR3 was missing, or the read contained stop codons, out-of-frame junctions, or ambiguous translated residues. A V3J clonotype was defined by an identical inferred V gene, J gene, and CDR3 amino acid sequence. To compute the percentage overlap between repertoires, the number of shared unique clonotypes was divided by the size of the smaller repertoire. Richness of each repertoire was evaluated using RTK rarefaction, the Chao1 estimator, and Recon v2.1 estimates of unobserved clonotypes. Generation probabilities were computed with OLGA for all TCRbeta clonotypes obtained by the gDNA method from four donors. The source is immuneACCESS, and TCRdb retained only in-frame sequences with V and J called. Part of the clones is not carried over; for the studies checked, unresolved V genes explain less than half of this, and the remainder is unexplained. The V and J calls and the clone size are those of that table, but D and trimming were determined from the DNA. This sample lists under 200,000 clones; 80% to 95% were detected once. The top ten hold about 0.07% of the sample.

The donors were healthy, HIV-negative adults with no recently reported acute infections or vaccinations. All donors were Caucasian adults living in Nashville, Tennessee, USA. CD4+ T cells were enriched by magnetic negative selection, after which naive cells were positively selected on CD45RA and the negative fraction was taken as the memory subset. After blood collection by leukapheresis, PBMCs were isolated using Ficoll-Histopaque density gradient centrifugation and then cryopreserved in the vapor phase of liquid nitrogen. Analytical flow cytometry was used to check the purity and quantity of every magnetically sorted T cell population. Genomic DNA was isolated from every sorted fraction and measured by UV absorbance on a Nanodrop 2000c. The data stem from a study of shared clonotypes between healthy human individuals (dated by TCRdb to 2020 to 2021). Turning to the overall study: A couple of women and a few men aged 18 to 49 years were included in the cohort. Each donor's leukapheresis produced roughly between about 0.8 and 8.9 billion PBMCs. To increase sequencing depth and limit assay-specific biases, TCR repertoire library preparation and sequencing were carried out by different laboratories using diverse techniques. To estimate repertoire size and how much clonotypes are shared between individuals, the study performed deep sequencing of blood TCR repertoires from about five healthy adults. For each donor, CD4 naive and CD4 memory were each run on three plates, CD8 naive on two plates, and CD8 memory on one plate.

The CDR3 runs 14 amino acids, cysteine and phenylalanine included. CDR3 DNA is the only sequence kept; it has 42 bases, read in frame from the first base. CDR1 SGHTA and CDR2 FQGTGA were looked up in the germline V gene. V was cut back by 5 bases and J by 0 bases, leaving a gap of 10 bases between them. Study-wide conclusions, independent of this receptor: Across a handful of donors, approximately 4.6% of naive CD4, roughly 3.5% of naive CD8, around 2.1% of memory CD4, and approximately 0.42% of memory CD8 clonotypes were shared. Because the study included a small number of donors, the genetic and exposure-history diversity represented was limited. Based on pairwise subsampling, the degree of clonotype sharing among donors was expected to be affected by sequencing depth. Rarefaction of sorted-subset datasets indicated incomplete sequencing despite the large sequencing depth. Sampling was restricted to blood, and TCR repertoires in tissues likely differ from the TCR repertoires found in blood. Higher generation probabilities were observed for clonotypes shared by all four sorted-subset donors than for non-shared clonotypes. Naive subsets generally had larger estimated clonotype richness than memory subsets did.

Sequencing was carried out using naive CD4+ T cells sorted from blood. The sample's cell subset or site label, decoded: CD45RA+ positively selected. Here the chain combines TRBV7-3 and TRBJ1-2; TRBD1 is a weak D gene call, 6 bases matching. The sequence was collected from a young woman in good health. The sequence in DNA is TGTGCCAGCAGCCCGCAGGGGACTAACTATGGCTACACCTTC. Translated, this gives CASSPQGTNYGYTF.